These 9 T cell receptor beta chains originate from one sample sequenced in a study of long-term antiretroviral therapy in people with HIV (dated 2022 in TCRdb). The immunoSEQ hsTCRB v3.0 assay was used at survey level resolution to sequence the TRB variable region. TCRdb mirrors the immuneACCESS table, restricted to in-frame sequences. Some clones are absent from its copies; in checked studies, under half trace to an unresolved V gene, and the reason for the others is unknown. Counted in this sample were fewer than 20,000 clones; around 80% of them appeared once. The biggest ten clones account for more than 7.5% of the sample. The sequencing used unsorted PBMCs, collected at the start of antiretroviral therapy, before treatment. The receptor set was obtained from a woman aged 40-49 years with HIV.

V usage is TRBV5-6 and J usage is TRBJ1-6, with TRBD1 matching over 9 bases. The CDR3 loop spans 14 amino acids. V shed 2 bases and J 9 bases; nucleotides not matched to a gene: 3. Germline V gene data show CDR1 as SGHDT and CDR2 as YYEEEE. The CDR3 coding sequence is TGTGCCAGCAGCTTAGGGACAGGGTCTTCACCCCTCCACTTT. The encoded protein is CASSLGTGSSPLHF.

This rearrangement joins TRBV9 to TRBJ2-1; either TRBD1 or TRBD2 may fit D (7 bases each). The germline V gene has CDR1 SGDLS and CDR2 YYNGEE. CDR3 size: 15 residues. V was shortened by 8 bases and J by 0 bases, with 15 bases between the two germline ends. Written as DNA, the CDR3 is TGTGCCAGAGCGCAGGGGGGGCGCTCCTACAATGAGCAGTTCTTC. Residues: CARAQGGRSYNEQFF.

Only one count was recorded for this clone. V usage is TRBV7-9 and J usage is TRBJ1-2, with D perhaps matching TRBD1 (6 bases). CDR1 and CDR2 (germline): SEHNR, FQNEAQ (reference sequence). V shed 5 bases and J shed 5 bases, with 18 bases lying between them. The CDR3 totals 15 residues. This CDR3 reads CASSPTGGATYGYTF. As DNA, the CDR3 is TGTGCCAGCAGCCCCACGGGGGGGGCAACTTATGGCTACACCTTC.

The chain uses TRBV4-3 and TRBJ2-5; weak D call: TRBD2 (5 bases). The CDR3 is 17 residues long. The germline V gene has CDR1 LGHNA and CDR2 YSLEER. Trimming removed 4 bases from V and 3 bases from J, with 21 bases in between. CDR3 sequence reads: CASSPGMERWIKETQYF. CDR3 sequence (DNA): TGCGCCAGCAGCCCGGGAATGGAGCGGTGGATCAAAGAGACCCAGTACTTC.

The J gene is TRBJ2-7, the V gene TRBV6-5; 11 nucleotides agree with TRBD2. The CDR3 is 14 residues long. Unmatched junction bases numbered 7, after V lost 6 bases and J lost 6 bases. Germline CDR1 is MNHEY and CDR2 is SVGAGI. The CDR3, as DNA: TGTGCCAGCAGCTTAGCGGGGGGGCCGGGCGAGCAGTACTTC. This codes for CASSLAGGPGEQYF.

The chain uses TRBV28 and TRBJ2-7; 7 bases agree with TRBD1. Per germline, CDR1 MDHEN and CDR2 SYDVKM. V lost 11 bases and J lost 6; bases outside the gene matches: 22. This CDR3 comprises 16 residues. CDR3 residues: CAASSLQGVTTLEQYF. The DNA for the CDR3 is TGTGCCGCCAGCTCCCTCCAGGGGGTGACGACTCTCGAGCAGTACTTC.

This chain joins TRBV28 and TRBJ1-5; perhaps TRBD1 as D (5 bases). Germline CDR1 reads MDHEN; CDR2 reads SYDVKM. There are 17 residues in the CDR3. V was pared by 0 bases and J by 0 bases, with 12 bases between. This CDR3 reads CASSLWETRVSNQPQHF. Written as DNA, the CDR3 is TGTGCCAGCAGTTTATGGGAGACCAGGGTTAGCAATCAGCCCCAGCATTTT.

V and J are TRBV5-4 and TRBJ2-1; the match to TRBD1 covers 9 bases. The germline gives CDR1 SGHNT, CDR2 YYREEE (reference sequence). CDR3 size: 15 residues. The V and J ends lost 6 bases and 9 bases, in that order; junction bases with no gene match: 13. CDR3 residues: CASTSDRGASGEQFF. CDR3 coding DNA: TGTGCCAGCACATCGGACAGGGGCGCCTCGGGTGAGCAGTTCTTC.

This clone was seen once. The chain is built from TRBV20-1 and TRBJ1-2; D is ambiguous. CDR1 and CDR2 from the germline V gene are DFQATT and SNEGSKA (reference sequence). With 6 bases removed from V and 4 bases from J, the gap between germline ends came to 3 bases. The CDR3 length is 9 residues. Here the CDR3 reads CSAPYGYTF. DNA of the CDR3: TGCAGTGCACCCTATGGCTACACCTTC.